A single sample is the source of the 21 T cell receptor beta chains below, sequenced in a study of blood T cell repertoires in COVID-19. Clones were sequenced by immunoSEQ multiplex PCR, and TCRdb holds only the in-frame ones, with some missing. Of some 290,000 clones in the sample, 85% to 90% were seen once. Source material: PBMCs or T cells enriched from blood (not recorded which). These TCRs come from a woman in her thirties who had recovered from COVID-19.

The genes are TRBV7-2 and TRBJ2-3; D unclear. Trimming shortened V by 4 bases and J by 1 base, and 12 bases separated the two germline ends. This CDR3 is 15 amino acids long. Germline V CDR1 and CDR2: SGHTA, FQGNSA. The CDR3 DNA is TGTGCCAGCAGCTCACCACGCATAGGCACAGATACGCAGTATTTT. This sequence encodes CASSSPRIGTDTQYF.

The V call is TRBV28, the J call TRBJ2-3; 9 bases are shared with TRBD1. Germline V gene sequence: CDR1 MDHEN, CDR2 SYDVKM. CDR3 length equals 15 residues. V lost 7 bases to trimming and J lost 3 bases; unmatched junction nucleotides: 8. The CDR3 here is CASNRGDRDTDTQYF. CDR3 DNA sequence: TGTGCCAGCAATAGGGGGGACAGGGATACAGATACGCAGTATTTT.

The genes are TRBV6-2 or TRBV6-3 and TRBJ1-1; 9 bases line up with TRBD1. The trim removed 2 bases at V and 7 bases at J, leaving 5 bases unmatched. CDR3 size: 14 residues. The V gene's germline CDR1 is MNHEY and CDR2 SVGEGT. CDR3 bases: TGTGCCAGCAGTTACACAAGACAGGGGGGTGAAGCTTTCTTT. Its translation: CASSYTRQGGEAFF.

The chain is built from TRBV7-2 and TRBJ2-2; 8 bases map to TRBD1. V shed 4 bases, J shed 7 bases, and the junction held 8 bases outside the gene matches. The CDR3 totals 15 residues. CDR1 is SGHTA and CDR2 is FQGNSA in the germline V gene. CDR3 sequence (DNA): TGTGCCAGCAGCTCGCAGGGGGCCTTCGGCGGGGAGCTGTTTTTT. This sequence encodes CASSSQGAFGGELFF.

The chain combines TRBV7-2 with TRBJ1-3; 7 nucleotides match TRBD1. J gave up 4 bases and V 2 bases, and 5 bases lay outside the gene matches. The CDR3 has 15 amino acids. CDR1 is SGHTA and CDR2 is FQGNSA in the germline V gene. The CDR3 sequence is CASSLQQGYGNTIYF. The CDR3 region has the DNA TGTGCCAGCAGCTTACAACAGGGGTACGGAAACACCATATATTTT.

CDR3 sequence: CASRRIGLAGGTRSYNEQFF. The CDR3 nucleotides read TGCGCCAGCAGACGCATAGGACTAGCGGGAGGAACCCGCTCCTACAATGAGCAGTTCTTC. The V call is TRBV10-1, the J call TRBJ2-1; TRBD2 aligns across 14 bases. Germline V gene lookup returns CDR1 WNHNN and CDR2 SYGVQD (reference sequence). Unmatched junction bases numbered 13, after V lost 6 bases and J lost 0 bases. The CDR3 runs 20 residues.

The chain uses TRBV18 and TRBJ1-1, with D possibly TRBD1 on 5 matching bases. The CDR3 contains 15 residues. Germline V gene data show CDR1 as KGHSH and CDR2 as LQKENI. V shed 3 bases and J shed 6 bases, with 17 bases lying between them. CDR3 in amino acids: CASSPLDKRGPEAFF. Here the CDR3 DNA reads TGTGCCAGCTCACCCTTGGACAAAAGGGGCCCTGAAGCTTTCTTT.

The rearrangement links TRBV5-1 to TRBJ2-1; D perhaps matches TRBD2 (6 bases). Germline assignment: CDR1 SGHRS and CDR2 YFSETQ. V was clipped by 0 bases and J by 5 bases, with 15 bases between them. This CDR3 has 16 amino acids. The CDR3 region has the DNA TGCGCCAGCAGCTTGGCCGGATCTAGCGTCGACAATGAGCAGTTCTTC. Its translation is CASSLAGSSVDNEQFF.

The chain recombines TRBV19 with TRBJ1-1; tentative D call: TRBD1 (6 bases). The length of the CDR3 is 16 residues. Trimming stripped 6 bases from V and 0 bases from J, with 17 bases between. Germline-derived CDR1 and CDR2 are LNHDA and SQIVND (reference sequence). The CDR3 region has the DNA TGTGCCAGTAGCACGGGAGGGGGGGCCATGAACACTGAAGCTTTCTTT. It specifies CASSTGGGAMNTEAFF.

This clone was recorded once. The genes are TRBV12-3 or TRBV12-4 and TRBJ1-2, with D hard to call. V lost 1 base, J lost 8 bases, and 11 bases lay in between. This CDR3 is built from 13 residues. The CDR3 here is CASSLGALTGYTF. For the CDR3, the DNA is TGTGCCAGCAGTTTAGGGGCGCTAACCGGCTACACCTTC.

J is TRBJ1-2 and V is TRBV28; TRBD1 agrees at 10 bases. The ends lost 3 bases at V and 6 bases at J; junction bases unmatched: 10. The CDR3 is 16 residues long. Germline loops: CDR1 MDHEN, CDR2 SYDVKM. Here the CDR3 DNA reads TGTGCCAGCAGTTTCTACCGGACAGGGGGGGGAGATGGCTACACCTTC. Protein: CASSFYRTGGGDGYTF.

The chain recombines TRBV13 with TRBJ1-3; the D gene is possibly TRBD1 (5 bases). Per germline, CDR1 PRHDT and CDR2 FYEKMQ (reference sequence). This CDR3 has 17 amino acids. V lost 0 bases and J 0 bases, leaving 12 bases between the germline ends. The CDR3 region is CASSLGATAYSGNTIYF. The DNA for the CDR3 is TGTGCCAGCAGCTTAGGGGCGACAGCTTACTCTGGAAACACCATATATTTT. The full variable domain, completed using reference TRBV13 and TRBJ1-3, is AAGVIQSPRHLIKEKRETATLKCYPIPRHDTVYWYQQGPGQDPQFLISFYEKMQSDKGSIPDRFSAQQFSDYHSELNMSSLELGDSALYFCASSLGATAYSGNTIYFGEGSWLTVV.

The CDR3 coding sequence is TGTGCCAGCAGCTTAGTAGGGACTAGCGGGAGTAGAGGTTACAATGAGCAGTTCTTC. Translated: CASSLVGTSGSRGYNEQFF. J is TRBJ2-1 and V is TRBV7-9; 14 bases are shared with TRBD2. The germline V gene has CDR1 SEHNR and CDR2 FQNEAQ (reference sequence). Trimming removed 1 base from V and 4 bases from J; junction bases left unmatched: 9. The CDR3 is 19 amino acids.

The chain couples TRBV7-2 to TRBJ1-2; 8 nucleotides align to TRBD1. Per the germline V gene, CDR1 is SGHTA and CDR2 is FQGNSA. V lost 5 bases, J lost 4 bases, and 6 bases stayed unmatched. The CDR3 is 14 residues long. DNA of the CDR3: TGTGCCAGCAGCAAAGGACAGGGAGGCTATGGCTACACCTTC. Translation: CASSKGQGGYGYTF. The entire variable domain, with the rest obtained from reference TRBV7-2 and TRBJ1-2, is as follows: GAGVSQSPSNKVTEKGKDVELRCDPISGHTALYWYRQSLGQGLEFLIYFQGNSAPDKSGLPSDRFSAERTGGSVSTLTIQRTQQEDSAVYLCASSKGQGGYGYTFGSGTRLTVV.

This chain connects TRBV28 to TRBJ2-2; 7 bases are shared with TRBD2. Trimming removed 5 bases from V and 5 bases from J; junction bases left unmatched: 11. CDR3 length: 16 amino acids. The germline V gene has CDR1 MDHEN and CDR2 SYDVKM. CDR3 nucleotide sequence: TGTGCCAGCAGTGGGTCGGGACTAACTCCGACCGGGGAGCTGTTTTTT. This encodes CASSGSGLTPTGELFF.

This clone showed up just once. The CDR3 spells CASRTGFDGNTIYF. For the CDR3, the DNA is TGTGCCAGCAGGACAGGGTTTGACGGAAACACCATATATTTT. V gene TRBV2 combines with J gene TRBJ1-3; 7 nucleotides agree with TRBD1. The V segment lost 6 bases and the J segment 4 bases; nucleotides outside the gene matches: 6. The CDR3 is 14 amino acids. Germline lookup yields CDR1 SNHLY and CDR2 FYNNEI. Supplemented by reference TRBV2 and TRBJ1-3, the full variable domain reads EPEVTQTPSHQVTQMGQEVILRCVPISNHLYFYWYRQILGQKVEFLVSFYNNEISEKSEIFDDQFSVERPDGSNFTLKIRSTKLEDSAMYFCASRTGFDGNTIYFGEGSWLTVV.

The chain combines TRBV10-3 with TRBJ2-5; a weak D match, TRBD1 (6 bases). This CDR3 is built from 15 residues. The V gene lost 4 bases and the J gene lost 4 bases, with 16 bases spanning the gap. Germline V gives CDR1 ENHRY, CDR2 SYGVKD. The chain's CDR3 is CAISGMKGVGETQYF. For the CDR3, the DNA is TGTGCCATCAGTGGAATGAAGGGGGTTGGAGAGACCCAGTACTTC.

The chain combines TRBV10-3 with TRBJ1-2, with D unclear. The CDR3 runs 14 residues. The V gene lost 7 bases and the J gene lost 0 bases, with 12 bases spanning the gap. The germline gives CDR1 ENHRY, CDR2 SYGVKD. The CDR3 sequence: CAITRLEPNYGYTF. The CDR3 coding sequence is TGTGCCATCACTAGACTGGAACCTAACTATGGCTACACCTTC.

The chain uses TRBV6-5 and TRBJ1-1; D is unresolved. This CDR3 comprises 13 residues. In germline, CDR1 is MNHEY, CDR2 SVGAGI. The V and J ends lost 6 bases and 6 bases respectively, with 14 bases between them. This CDR3 is CASSPWSWAEAFF. The DNA of the CDR3 is TGTGCCAGCAGCCCATGGAGTTGGGCTGAAGCTTTCTTT.

The chain recombines TRBV4-2 with TRBJ2-2, with D tentatively TRBD2 (5 bases). Per germline, CDR1 LGHNA and CDR2 YNFKEQ. Between the trimmed V and J ends, which lost 4 bases and 5 bases, there was a span of 17 bases. CDR3 size: 16 residues. CDR3 protein: CASSPWVVAQTGELFF. CDR3 DNA: TGTGCCAGCAGCCCTTGGGTAGTAGCGCAAACCGGGGAGCTGTTTTTT.

Here the CDR3 reads CASRDDRDGPYEQYF. DNA for the CDR3: TGTGCCAGCAGGGACGACAGGGATGGACCCTACGAGCAGTACTTC. The rearrangement uses TRBV27 and TRBJ2-7; 7 bases are a match to TRBD1. CDR3 length: 15 residues. Germline CDR1 reads MNHEY; CDR2 reads SMNVEV (reference sequence). The junction had 10 bases not matched to a gene; V was cut back by 6 bases and J by 2 bases.